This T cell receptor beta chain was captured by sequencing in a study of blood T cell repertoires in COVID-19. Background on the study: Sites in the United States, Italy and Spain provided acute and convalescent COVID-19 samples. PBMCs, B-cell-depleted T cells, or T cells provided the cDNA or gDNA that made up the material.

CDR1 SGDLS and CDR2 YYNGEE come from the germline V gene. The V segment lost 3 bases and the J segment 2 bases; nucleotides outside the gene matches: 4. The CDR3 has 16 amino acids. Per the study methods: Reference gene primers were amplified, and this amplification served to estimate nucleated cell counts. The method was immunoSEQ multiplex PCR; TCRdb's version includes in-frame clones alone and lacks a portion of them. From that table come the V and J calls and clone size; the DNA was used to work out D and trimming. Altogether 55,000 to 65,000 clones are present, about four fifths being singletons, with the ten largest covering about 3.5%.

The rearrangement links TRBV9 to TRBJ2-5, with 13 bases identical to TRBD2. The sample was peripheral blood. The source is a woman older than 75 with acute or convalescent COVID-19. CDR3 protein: CASSAPGLAGQETQYF. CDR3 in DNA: TGTGCCAGCAGCGCACCGGGACTAGCGGGGCAAGAGACCCAGTACTTC.